This TCR beta chain is drawn from a study of blood T cell repertoires in COVID-19. Overall study: Samples taken during acute and convalescent COVID-19 were collected in the United States, Italy and Spain.

Living in about 25 US areas, the participants were between roughly 18 and 89 years of age. Cohort assignment relied on participant-reported clinical history. The CDR3 contains 16 residues. Germline loops: CDR1 LGHDT, CDR2 YNNKEL (reference sequence). The V gene end was trimmed by 4 bases and the J gene end by 4 bases; junction bases not matched to a gene: 9. In the authors' methods: Amplification from reference gene primers served as the basis for estimated nucleated cell counts. Profiled with immunoSEQ multiplex PCR; TCRdb holds only in-frame clones, not every one. V and J calls and clone size are as listed in that table; D and trimming were resolved from the DNA. The sample has 250,000 to 350,000 clones, roughly 86% seen once.

Source material: PBMCs or T cells enriched from blood (not recorded which). This receptor was obtained from a woman aged 25 to 39 who had recovered from COVID-19. This chain connects TRBV3-1 (or the pseudogene TRBV3-2) to TRBJ2-7; 11 bases align to TRBD1. This CDR3 is CASSPTLGTGGYEQYF. The CDR3 nucleotides are TGTGCCAGCAGCCCAACGCTGGGGACAGGGGGGTACGAGCAGTACTTC.